One and the same sample provided the 20 T cell receptor beta chains below, sequenced in a study of cytomegalovirus exposure and HLA in healthy donors. Primers included in the PCR were 60 Vbeta and 13 Jbeta primers. TCRdb's copy holds only in-frame clones and misses some; the assay was immunoSEQ multiplex PCR. The sample shows around 190,000 clones, 80% to 90% of them seen only once. Sequencing was performed on PBMCs. These receptors all stem from a girl aged 2-9 years in good health and CMV-seropositive.

Regarding this clone: Compared with germline, one end of the junction differs, possibly owing to a read error. The chain uses TRBV15 and TRBJ2-7; D is undetermined. This CDR3 is 13 amino acids long. The germline V gene has CDR1 LNHNV and CDR2 YYDKDF (reference sequence). CDR3 sequence reads: CATGSATNYEQYF. In nucleotides, the CDR3 is TGTGCCACCGGCAGCGCAACTAACTACGAGCAGTACTTC.

The chain combines TRBV5-6 with TRBJ2-1; 7 bases match TRBD1. Trimming at V came to 5 bases and at J to 4 bases, leaving 12 bases not matched to a gene. Germline V CDR1 and CDR2: SGHDT, YYEEEE. This CDR3 spans 16 amino acids. The CDR3 sequence is CASSLLLRQGYNEQFF. The CDR3 nucleotides are TGTGCCAGCAGTCTTCTGTTGAGACAGGGTTACAATGAGCAGTTCTTC.

This clone was counted only a few times. The chain links TRBV5-8 to TRBJ1-1, with D tentatively TRBD1 (6 bases). Germline assignment: CDR1 SGHTS and CDR2 YDEGEE. The CDR3 consists of 12 residues. The V and J ends lost 5 bases and 4 bases respectively, with 9 bases between them. CDR3 coding DNA: TGTGCCAGCAGATACAGGGTCACTGAAGCTTTCTTT. Amino acids: CASRYRVTEAFF.

The rearrangement links TRBV15 to TRBJ2-3; 8 nucleotides align to TRBD2. CDR3 size: 15 residues. CDR1 is LNHNV, CDR2 YYDKDF, per germline (reference sequence). J gave up 5 bases and V 5 bases, and 9 bases lay outside the gene matches. Here the CDR3 DNA reads TGTGCCACCAGCCGTTCCGGGGGGGGTGGAGATACGCAGTATTTT. It encodes CATSRSGGGGDTQYF. The full variable domain, rest sourced from reference TRBV15 and TRBJ2-3, is DAMVIQNPRYQVTQFGKPVTLSCSQTLNHNVMYWYQQKSSQAPKLLFHYYDKDFNNEADTPDNFQSRRPNTSFCFLDIRSPGLGDTAMYLCATSRSGGGGDTQYFGPGTRLTVL.

This rearrangement joins TRBV28 to TRBJ2-7; TRBD1 might be the D (7 bases). The CDR3 loop spans 14 amino acids. From germline, CDR1 is MDHEN and CDR2 SYDVKM. Trimming pared 2 bases from V and 5 bases from J, leaving 13 bases between. The CDR3 nucleotides read TGTGCCAGCAGTTTAGGAGGGGGCGGGCACGAGCAGTACTTC. Amino acids: CASSLGGGGHEQYF.

In the case of this clone: An end of the junction differs from the germline gene, which may be a read error. V usage is TRBV7-7 and J usage is TRBJ2-1, with TRBD1 matching over 10 bases. CDR3 length: 15 residues. Germline V gene sequence: CDR1 SSHAT, CDR2 FNYEAQ (reference sequence). The CDR3 sequence is CASSRRQGAPNEQFF. The DNA of the CDR3 is TGTGCTAGCAGCCGCCGACAGGGGGCGCCCAATGAGCAGTTCTTC.

V usage is TRBV9 and J usage is TRBJ2-3, with D tentatively TRBD2 (6 bases). The V gene's germline CDR1 is SGDLS and CDR2 YYNGEE. V lost 4 bases to trimming and J lost 6 bases, with 12 bases between them. This CDR3 spans 13 amino acids. The CDR3: CASSTSRGDTQYF. The CDR3 nucleotides read TGTGCCAGCAGCACCAGCCGGGGGGATACGCAGTATTTT. The full variable domain, its missing parts supplied by reference TRBV9 and TRBJ2-3, is DSGVTQTPKHLITATGQRVTLRCSPRSGDLSVYWYQQSLDQGLQFLIQYYNGEERAKGNILERFSAQQFPDLHSELNLSSLELGDSALYFCASSTSRGDTQYFGPGTRLTVL.

This clone was observed a handful of times. J is TRBJ1-3 and V is TRBV5-6, with D tentatively TRBD1 (5 bases). The germline gives CDR1 SGHDT, CDR2 YYEEEE. The CDR3 has 17 residues. Trimming removed 4 bases from V and 0 bases from J, with 17 bases in between. The CDR3 sequence: CASSLGVGRHSGNTIYF. Written as DNA, the CDR3 is TGTGCCAGCAGCCTGGGGGTCGGCAGGCACTCTGGAAACACCATATATTTT.

This clone was detected only a few times. The chain joins TRBV5-1 to TRBJ2-3; tentatively, D is TRBD2 (5 bases). The V gene lost 0 bases and the J gene lost 5 bases, with 7 bases spanning the gap. This CDR3 spans 13 amino acids. Germline lookup yields CDR1 SGHRS and CDR2 YFSETQ. The CDR3 bases are TGCGCCAGCAGCTTGGCCGGGGAAGATACGCAGTATTTT. As protein: CASSLAGEDTQYF.

The J gene is TRBJ2-7, the V gene TRBV30, with no clear D. Trimming left V 2 bases short and J 0 bases short, with 8 bases between. CDR3 length: 13 amino acids. Germline V gives CDR1 GTSNPN, CDR2 SVGIG (reference sequence). The chain's CDR3 is CAWSTSTSYEQYF. The CDR3 DNA reads TGTGCCTGGAGTACCAGTACCTCCTACGAGCAGTACTTC.

This chain uses TRBV11-2 with TRBJ2-3; D is possibly TRBD2 (5 bases). The CDR3 length is 16 residues. Germline loops: CDR1 SGHAT, CDR2 FQNNGV. V shed 5 bases and J shed 1 base, with 16 bases lying between them. This CDR3 is CASSPGRWRGTDTQYF. CDR3 nucleotides: TGTGCCAGCAGCCCAGGCCGTTGGCGGGGCACAGATACGCAGTATTTT.

V and J are TRBV11-3 and TRBJ2-1, with D perhaps TRBD1 (6 bases). Trimming left V 1 base short and J 10 bases short, with 14 bases between. The CDR3 covers 14 residues. CDR1 SGHNT and CDR2 YENEEA come from the germline V gene. CDR3 loop: CASSLGDISAEQFF. The CDR3 nucleotides are TGTGCCAGCAGCTTAGGGGACATTTCGGCGGAGCAGTTCTTC. The full variable domain, rest sourced from reference TRBV11-3 and TRBJ2-1, is EAGVVQSPRYKIIEKKQPVAFWCNPISGHNTLYWYLQNLGQGPELLIRYENEEAVDDSQLPKDRFSAERLKGVDSTLKIQPAELGDSAVYLCASSLGDISAEQFFGPGTRLTVL.

This sequence joins TRBV9 and TRBJ2-1; D might be TRBD1 (6 bases). In germline, CDR1 is SGDLS, CDR2 YYNGEE. The CDR3 totals 16 residues. Trimming took 4 bases from V and 4 from J, leaving 18 bases between them. CDR3 DNA: TGTGCCAGCAGCACTACAGGGAAGATCCCTTACAATGAGCAGTTCTTC. Protein sequence: CASSTTGKIPYNEQFF.

This sequence joins TRBV30 and TRBJ1-6; possibly TRBD1 for D (6 bases). Germline CDR1 reads GTSNPN; CDR2 reads SVGIG (reference sequence). This CDR3 has 13 amino acids. Trimming removed 5 bases from V and 9 bases from J, with 14 bases in between. In DNA, the CDR3 is TGTGCCTGGGACACAGGGTTCACTTCACCCCTCCACTTT. Protein product: CAWDTGFTSPLHF. The full variable domain, completed using reference TRBV30 and TRBJ1-6, is SQTIHQWPATLVQPVGSPLSLECTVEGTSNPNLYWYRQAAGRGLQLLFYSVGIGQISSEVPQNLSASRPQDRQFILSSKKLLLSDSGFYLCAWDTGFTSPLHFGNGTRLTVT.

The V gene is TRBV9, the J gene TRBJ2-5; 7 positions match TRBD2. The CDR3 length is 15 residues. Germline V gene data show CDR1 as SGDLS and CDR2 as YYNGEE. V dropped 0 bases and J dropped 2; count of bases not matched to a gene: 4. This CDR3 reads CASSVVAGGQETQYF. The CDR3, as DNA: TGTGCCAGCAGCGTAGTAGCGGGTGGGCAAGAGACCCAGTACTTC.

The chain couples TRBV5-4 to TRBJ2-2, with 8 bases fitting TRBD2. In germline, CDR1 is SGHNT, CDR2 YYREEE (reference sequence). V was clipped by 6 bases and J by 5 bases; unmatched bases: 12. The CDR3 covers 16 residues. CDR3 sequence reads: CASKQSVGRGTGELFF. CDR3 DNA sequence: TGTGCCAGCAAACAGAGCGTCGGGAGGGGGACCGGGGAGCTGTTTTTT.

For this clone: This is likely a read error, given that the CDR3 carries no conserved phenylalanine or tryptophan at its end. The chain uses TRBV2 and TRBJ1-2; D unclear. V was pared by 0 bases and J by 8 bases, with 13 bases between. Germline-derived CDR1 and CDR2 are SNHLY and FYNNEI. The CDR3 length is 14 residues. The CDR3 DNA follows: TGTGCCAGCAGTGAAGCGCTCGTCCGAGGGGGCTACACCCTC. Translating it yields CASSEALVRGGYTL.

The chain carries TRBV4-1 and TRBJ1-4, with 7 bases aligning to TRBD1. Germline-derived CDR1 and CDR2 are MGHRA and YSYEKL. V gave up 1 base and J gave up 7 bases; unmatched junction bases: 6. The length of the CDR3 is 15 residues. The CDR3 bases are TGCGCCAGCAGCCAAGCCCCAGGGGGAGGTGAAAAACTGTTTTTT. Amino acids: CASSQAPGGGEKLFF.

V and J are TRBV30 and TRBJ1-5; 10 bases match TRBD1. This CDR3 spans 14 amino acids. Germline trimming cut 5 bases from V and 4 bases from J; bases unmatched to any gene: 5. Germline V gives CDR1 GTSNPN, CDR2 SVGIG (reference sequence). DNA of the CDR3: TGTGCCTGGCGGGACAGGGGTAGAAATCAGCCCCAGCATTTT. This sequence encodes CAWRDRGRNQPQHF.

This clone was observed once. The chain is built from TRBV30 and TRBJ1-5, with D possibly TRBD1 on 5 matching bases. The CDR3 loop spans 15 amino acids. V dropped 4 bases and J dropped 5 bases, with 18 bases sitting between them. Germline-derived CDR1 and CDR2 are GTSNPN and SVGIG (reference sequence). The CDR3 region has the DNA TGTGCCTGGAACCCGGGCCGGACAAGGGATCAGCCCCAGCATTTT. Encoded protein: CAWNPGRTRDQPQHF.